The source of this T cell receptor (beta chain) is a study of T cell repertoires in cytomegalovirus infection (dated by TCRdb to about 2019). About the full investigation: The HLA type of each donor mattered for the analysis, because public TCR beta signatures pointed to carriage of CMV infection along with the matching HLA type.

General study outcomes and caveats: In the ex vivo response, HLA-C-restricted CMV-specific TCR beta clonotypes were dominant, and in two of eight donors the single most frequent clonotype came from this HLA-C-restricted group. In both this cohort and an independent approximately 400-donor cohort, the cumulative frequency of public TCR beta family members distinguished carriers of CMV infection plus the relevant HLA type.

On this clonotype itself: Its antigen is unknown. It has no much larger one-base neighbor in the sample; base qualities were not kept.

Sequencing instrument: Illumina HiSeq 1500. TCRdb reanalyzed the raw reads on its own, using fastp at Q25 for trimming and MiXCR for clone calling, and kept in-frame beta chains. CDR3 protein sequences are deduplicated, and each keeps its most common genes and DNA. The sample yields about 400,000 distinct CDR3 sequences; around 18% were counted once. Of the sample, roughly 9% falls within the top ten clones. Per the germline V gene, SGDLS is the CDR1 and YYNGEE is the CDR2. A distance of 14 bases separates the germline ends of V and J, which lose 4 bases and 4 bases respectively. CDR3 length: 15 amino acids, cysteine to phenylalanine. The read is trimmed to its CDR3 DNA, 45 bases read in frame from base 1.

The chain was built from TRBV9 and TRBJ2-2; D gene: possibly TRBD2, on 6 matching bases. The sequence derives from a human donor in good health (CMV status not recorded). Some clones in this sample may be carry-over from other donors' samples. Sequenced: PBMCs. The CDR3 protein sequence reads: CASSPLEGRTGELFF. Here is the DNA: TGTGCCAGCAGCCCCTTGGAGGGACGCACCGGGGAGCTGTTTTTT.